These 30 T cell receptor beta chains originate from one sample sequenced in a study of PD-1 blockade in classical Hodgkin lymphoma. Every patient relapsed after autologous stem cell transplantation, and brentuximab vedotin exposure varied. Sequenced by immunoSEQ multiplex PCR; TCRdb stores in-frame clones only, minus some. This sample has more than 55,000 clones; more than 75% occur once, and the top ten carry roughly 5.4%. This material consisted of peripheral blood mononuclear cells (PBMCs), taken before the second cycle of nivolumab. The origin of the receptors is a human donor with classical Hodgkin lymphoma.

J is TRBJ2-1 and V is TRBV10-3; TRBD1 matches 12 bases. The CDR3 is 14 amino acids. Germline CDR1 is ENHRY and CDR2 is SYGVKD. V was clipped by 5 bases and J by 6 bases; unmatched bases: 2. The CDR3 DNA sequence: TGTGCCATCAGTAAGGGACAGGGGGCCAATGAGCAGTTCTTC. It is translated as CAISKGQGANEQFF.

V is TRBV7-9 and J is TRBJ1-6; weak D call: TRBD1 (5 bases). From germline, CDR1 is SEHNR and CDR2 FQNEAQ (reference sequence). The germline V and J ends were trimmed by 4 bases and 7 bases, with 8 bases remaining between them. CDR3 size: 13 residues. CDR3 residues: CASSSNRNSPLHF. CDR3 nucleotides: TGTGCCAGCAGCTCTAACAGGAATTCACCCCTCCACTTT.

The chain couples TRBV29-1 to TRBJ1-2; tentatively, D is TRBD1 (6 bases). Per the germline V gene, CDR1 is SQVTM and CDR2 is ANQGSEA. V dropped 4 bases and J dropped 3 bases, with 15 bases sitting between them. There are 14 residues in the CDR3. The CDR3 coding sequence is TGCAGCGTTGTATCGGACAGAAATTACTATGGCTACACCTTC. Protein sequence: CSVVSDRNYYGYTF. The full variable domain, with the rest looked up from reference TRBV29-1 and TRBJ1-2, is SAVISQKPSRDICQRGTSLTIQCQVDSQVTMMFWYRQQPGQSLTLIATANQGSEATYESGFVIDKFPISRPNLTFSTLTVSNMSPEDSSIYLCSVVSDRNYYGYTFGSGTRLTVV.

J is TRBJ1-1 and V is TRBV19; 7 nucleotides line up with TRBD1. With V trimmed by 8 bases and J by 2 bases, 11 bases remained unmatched. CDR1 LNHDA and CDR2 SQIVND come from the germline V gene (reference sequence). The CDR3 is 15 amino acids. This chain's CDR3 is CASSKGAPLNTEAFF. CDR3 sequence (DNA): TGTGCCAGTTCGAAGGGGGCCCCCCTAAACACTGAAGCTTTCTTT.

The chain recombines TRBV5-1 with TRBJ2-1, with 9 bases that match TRBD2. This CDR3 contains 17 residues. The V and J ends lost 2 bases and 4 bases, in that order; junction bases with no gene match: 10. Germline values: CDR1 SGHRS, CDR2 YFSETQ. CDR3 protein: CASSFTLRTSEYNEQFF. Here the CDR3 DNA reads TGCGCCAGCAGCTTTACCCTCCGGACTAGCGAATACAATGAGCAGTTCTTC.

The genes are TRBV18 and TRBJ1-1; D remains unclear. The CDR3 covers 14 residues. Trimming pared 1 base from V and 1 base from J, leaving 7 bases between. Germline V gene sequence: CDR1 KGHSH, CDR2 LQKENI. The CDR3 here is CASSPLSRNTEAFF. In DNA form, the CDR3 reads TGTGCCAGCTCACCACTTTCGCGGAACACTGAAGCTTTCTTT.

The CDR3 reads CASSPRSGGGELFF. The CDR3 region has the DNA TGTGCCAGTAGCCCGCGTTCGGGGGGCGGGGAGCTGTTTTTT. The V and J genes are TRBV19 and TRBJ2-2, with TRBD2 matching 7 bases. This CDR3 comprises 14 residues. Trimming at V came to 6 bases and at J to 7 bases, leaving 8 bases not matched to a gene. Germline V gene sequence: CDR1 LNHDA, CDR2 SQIVND (reference sequence).

The rearrangement uses TRBV5-1 and TRBJ2-6; D is ambiguous. The CDR3 is 15 residues long. CDR1 is SGHRS and CDR2 is YFSETQ in the germline V gene. V lost 4 bases, J lost 0 bases, and 8 bases lay in between. Here the CDR3 reads CASSHDPSGANVLTF. CDR3 coding DNA: TGCGCCAGCAGCCATGACCCCTCTGGGGCCAACGTCCTGACTTTC.

The V call is TRBV5-1, the J call TRBJ1-2; D uncertain. CDR3 length equals 13 residues. From germline, CDR1 is SGHRS and CDR2 YFSETQ. V gave up 1 base and J gave up 4 bases, with 8 bases separating them. CDR3 protein: CASSLLGSYGYTF. CDR3 coding DNA: TGCGCCAGCAGCTTGTTGGGGAGCTATGGCTACACCTTC. The entire variable domain, with the rest obtained from reference TRBV5-1 and TRBJ1-2, is as follows: KAGVTQTPRYLIKTRGQQVTLSCSPISGHRSVSWYQQTPGQGLQFLFEYFSETQRNKGNFPGRFSGRQFSNSRSEMNVSTLELGDSALYLCASSLLGSYGYTFGSGTRLTVV.

V is TRBV19 and J is TRBJ2-3, with a weak D call TRBD1 (6 bases). V lost 5 bases to trimming and J lost 3 bases, with 15 bases between them. CDR1 is LNHDA, CDR2 SQIVND, per germline (reference sequence). This CDR3 region has 15 residues. The CDR3 reads CASSGGRVKTDTQYF. In nucleotides, the CDR3 is TGTGCCAGTAGTGGGGGCAGGGTAAAGACAGATACGCAGTATTTT.

This chain joins TRBV5-1 and TRBJ2-1; a weak D match, TRBD1 (5 bases). With 2 bases removed from V and 6 bases from J, the gap between germline ends came to 9 bases. Germline CDR1 and CDR2: SGHRS and YFSETQ. The CDR3 extends over 13 amino acids. The CDR3 DNA is TGCGCCAGCAGCTTCGGACAATTCAATGAGCAGTTCTTC. Translation: CASSFGQFNEQFF.

The chain carries TRBV7-8 and TRBJ1-5, with D uncertain. The ends were cut back, 1 base at V and 7 bases at J, with 11 bases in the middle. The CDR3 loop spans 14 amino acids. The germline V gene has CDR1 SGHVS and CDR2 FQNEAQ. The DNA for the CDR3 is TGTGCCAGCAGCTTAGAAGGTGTATTCCAGCCCCAGCATTTT. Translating gives CASSLEGVFQPQHF. The variable domain in full, with the rest retrieved from reference TRBV7-8 and TRBJ1-5, is GAGVSQSPRYKVAKRGQDVALRCDPISGHVSLFWYQQALGQGPEFLTYFQNEAQLDKSGLPSDRFFAERPEGSVSTLKIQRTQQEDSAVYLCASSLEGVFQPQHFGDGTRLSIL.

This chain uses TRBV10-3 with TRBJ2-2, with D perhaps assigned TRBD1 or TRBD2 (7 bases each). Trimming cost V 10 bases and J 4 bases, with 13 bases left between them. The germline gives CDR1 ENHRY, CDR2 SYGVKD. The CDR3 loop spans 13 amino acids. As DNA, the CDR3 is TGTGCCACAGGGGGGGCGGGCACCGGGGAGCTGTTTTTT. Amino acids: CATGGAGTGELFF.

This chain joins TRBV5-1 and TRBJ1-6; perhaps TRBD1 as D (6 bases). CDR3 size: 15 residues. In germline, CDR1 is SGHRS, CDR2 YFSETQ. V lost 0 bases and J lost 9, with 13 bases in between. The CDR3 nucleotides are TGCGCCAGCAGCTTGGAAGGCAGGGGAGGTTCACCCCTCCACTTT. Its translation is CASSLEGRGGSPLHF.

The CDR3 protein is CASSHTGTEAFF. The CDR3 nucleotides read TGTGCCAGCAGCCACACCGGGACAGAAGCTTTCTTT. The chain links TRBV7-8 to TRBJ1-1; D perhaps matches TRBD1 (6 bases). The CDR3 has 12 amino acids. Trimming pared 5 bases from V and 8 bases from J, leaving 12 bases between. Germline V gene data show CDR1 as SGHVS and CDR2 as FQNEAQ.

The genes are TRBV30 and TRBJ1-2; a possible D gene is TRBD1 (5 bases). The CDR3 runs to 12 residues. CDR1 and CDR2 from the germline V gene are GTSNPN and SVGIG (reference sequence). The V gene lost 4 bases and the J gene lost 4 bases, with 10 bases spanning the gap. Here the CDR3 DNA reads TGTGCCTGGAAAGGGGACGCCTATGGCTACACCTTC. It encodes CAWKGDAYGYTF.

This rearrangement joins TRBV5-1 to TRBJ1-1; no clear D gene. The CDR3 loop spans 12 amino acids. Germline CDR1 is SGHRS and CDR2 is YFSETQ. DNA for the CDR3: TGCTTGAAAAGGGTGGGGAACACTGAAGCTTTCTTT. Translated, it gives CLKRVGNTEAFF.

Points on this clone: At one boundary the junction diverges from the germline segment, which might be a read error. The chain recombines TRBV6-5 with TRBJ1-2; TRBD1 matches at 10 bases. Germline CDR1 and CDR2: MNHEY and SVGAGI. CDR3 length equals 13 residues. CDR3 in DNA: TGTGCCAGCAGTTACTCGTCAGGACAGGGGGAAGACTTC. Translation gives CASSYSSGQGEDF.

The rearrangement joins TRBV6-5 to TRBJ2-1, with D possibly matching TRBD2 (6 bases). Germline CDR1 reads MNHEY; CDR2 reads SVGAGI. V shed 2 bases and J shed 8 bases, with 10 bases lying between them. The CDR3 is 13 residues long. CDR3: CASSYAGWDEQFF. For the CDR3, the DNA is TGTGCCAGCAGTTACGCGGGGTGGGATGAGCAGTTCTTC.

The chain has TRBV5-1 and TRBJ1-2, with unresolved D. V was shortened by 4 bases and J by 6 bases, with 10 bases between the two germline ends. Germline V CDR1 and CDR2: SGHRS, YFSETQ. The CDR3 sequence is 12 residues long. The DNA for the CDR3 is TGCGCCAGCAGCCCGCAACAGAATGGCTACACCTTC. Its protein product is CASSPQQNGYTF.

The V call is TRBV5-1, the J call TRBJ2-5, with 7 nucleotides matching TRBD2. The CDR3 extends over 15 amino acids. Per germline, CDR1 SGHRS and CDR2 YFSETQ. With V trimmed by 5 bases and J by 4 bases, 11 bases remained unmatched. This chain's CDR3 is CASSLMGGVGETQYF. CDR3 coding DNA: TGCGCCAGCAGTCTTATGGGGGGGGTCGGAGAGACCCAGTACTTC.

The chain carries TRBV2 and TRBJ1-2, with 12 bases matching TRBD1. V trimming: 4 bases; J trimming: 8 bases; junction bases outside the gene matches: 5. The CDR3 is 14 amino acids. The germline CDR1 and CDR2 sequences are SNHLY and FYNNEI. The CDR3 region has the DNA TGTGCCAGCAGTGGGAGGGACAGGGGGCAGGGCTACACCTTC. It yields the protein CASSGRDRGQGYTF.

This clone was observed a few times. The chain recombines TRBV5-1 with TRBJ2-3; 7 bases match TRBD2. After removal of 4 bases from V and 4 bases from J, the junction contained 9 bases not matched to a gene. Germline CDR1 reads SGHRS; CDR2 reads YFSETQ. The CDR3 extends over 15 amino acids. The CDR3 region is CASSRTGGSPDTQYF. The CDR3 bases are TGCGCCAGCAGCAGGACGGGGGGATCACCAGATACGCAGTATTTT. Full variable domain (missing parts from reference TRBV5-1 and TRBJ2-3): KAGVTQTPRYLIKTRGQQVTLSCSPISGHRSVSWYQQTPGQGLQFLFEYFSETQRNKGNFPGRFSGRQFSNSRSEMNVSTLELGDSALYLCASSRTGGSPDTQYFGPGTRLTVL.

The chain links TRBV5-8 to TRBJ2-2; D gene unclear. With 2 bases removed from V and 0 bases from J, the gap between germline ends came to 8 bases. The V gene's germline CDR1 is SGHTS and CDR2 YDEGEE. The CDR3 consists of 15 residues. The CDR3 sequence: CASSFRSANTGELFF. For the CDR3, the DNA is TGTGCCAGCAGCTTTAGGAGTGCGAACACCGGGGAGCTGTTTTTT.

The chain uses TRBV11-2 and TRBJ1-2; D perhaps matches TRBD1 (5 bases). Looked up from germline, CDR1 is SGHAT and CDR2 is FQNNGV. Trimming left V 3 bases short and J 3 bases short, with 17 bases between. The CDR3 spans 16 residues. The CDR3 protein is CASSFFGTSQDYGYTF. CDR3 nucleotides: TGTGCCAGCAGCTTCTTCGGGACCAGCCAGGACTATGGCTACACCTTC.

The chain joins TRBV11-2 to TRBJ1-1, with a possible D match to TRBD1 (5 bases). Trimming took 7 bases from V and 0 from J, leaving 12 bases between them. Germline V gives CDR1 SGHAT, CDR2 FQNNGV. The CDR3 has 14 residues. The CDR3 protein is CASKDWGMNTEAFF. Written as DNA, the CDR3 is TGTGCCAGCAAAGATTGGGGGATGAACACTGAAGCTTTCTTT.

V is TRBV5-1 and J is TRBJ1-1; D gene uncertain. Germline CDR1 and CDR2: SGHRS and YFSETQ. V dropped 4 bases and J dropped 3 bases, with 16 bases sitting between them. This CDR3 comprises 15 residues. Here the CDR3 reads CASSRFPNGDTEAFF. As DNA, the CDR3 is TGCGCCAGCAGCAGATTTCCCAACGGGGACACTGAAGCTTTCTTT.

This chain connects TRBV6-5 to TRBJ1-1, with 11 nucleotides matching TRBD1. This CDR3 is 14 amino acids long. Germline values: CDR1 MNHEY, CDR2 SVGAGI. Trimming removed 7 bases from V and 7 bases from J; junction bases left unmatched: 8. CDR3 in amino acids: CASKRTGGVGEAFF. CDR3 nucleotide sequence: TGTGCCAGCAAAAGGACAGGGGGCGTCGGTGAAGCTTTCTTT.

CDR3 loop: CASSSQGGNEQFF. CDR3 DNA sequence: TGTGCCAGCAGCTCCCAGGGTGGAAATGAGCAGTTCTTC. The chain combines TRBV7-9 with TRBJ2-1, with a possible D match to TRBD1 (5 bases). CDR1 SEHNR and CDR2 FQNEAQ come from the germline V gene (reference sequence). V gave up 4 bases and J gave up 7 bases, with 11 bases separating them. The CDR3 consists of 13 residues.

V and J are TRBV19 and TRBJ2-1; 8 positions agree with TRBD2. Germline V lookup: CDR1 LNHDA, CDR2 SQIVND (reference sequence). The CDR3 runs 15 residues. V was clipped by 4 bases and J by 3 bases; unmatched bases: 5. In DNA form, the CDR3 reads TGTGCCAGTAGTAAGGCGGGGGGTCTCTACAATGAGCAGTTCTTC. Residues: CASSKAGGLYNEQFF. Full variable domain (outside the CDR3, taken from reference TRBV19 and TRBJ2-1): DGGITQSPKYLFRKEGQNVTLSCEQNLNHDAMYWYRQDPGQGLRLIYYSQIVNDFQKGDIAEGYSVSREKKESFPLTVTSAQKNPTAFYLCASSKAGGLYNEQFFGPGTRLTVL.